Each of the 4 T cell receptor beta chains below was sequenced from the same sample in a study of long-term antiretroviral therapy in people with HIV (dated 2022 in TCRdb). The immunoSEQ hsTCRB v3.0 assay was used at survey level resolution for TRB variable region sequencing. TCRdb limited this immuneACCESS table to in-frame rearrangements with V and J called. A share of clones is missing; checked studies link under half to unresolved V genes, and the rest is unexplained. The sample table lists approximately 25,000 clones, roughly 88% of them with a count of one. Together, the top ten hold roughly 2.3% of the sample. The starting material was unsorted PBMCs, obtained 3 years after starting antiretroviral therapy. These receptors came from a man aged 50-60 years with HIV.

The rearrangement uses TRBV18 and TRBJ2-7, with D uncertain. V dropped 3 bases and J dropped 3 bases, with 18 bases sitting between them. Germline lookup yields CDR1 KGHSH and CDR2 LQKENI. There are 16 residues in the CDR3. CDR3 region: CASSPPGELAFYEQYF. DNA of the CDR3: TGTGCCAGCTCACCGCCGGGCGAACTCGCCTTCTACGAGCAGTACTTC. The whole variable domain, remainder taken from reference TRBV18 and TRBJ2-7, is NAGVMQNPRHLVRRRGQEARLRCSPMKGHSHVYWYRQLPEEGLKFMVYLQKENIIDESGMPKERFSAEFPKEGPSILRIQQVVRGDSAAYFCASSPPGELAFYEQYFGPGTRLTVT.

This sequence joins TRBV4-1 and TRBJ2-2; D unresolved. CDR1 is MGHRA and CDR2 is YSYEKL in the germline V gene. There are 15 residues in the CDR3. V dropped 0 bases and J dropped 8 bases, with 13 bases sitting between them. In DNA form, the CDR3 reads TGCGCCAGCAGCCAAGATGGCGACACTTGGGGGGAGCTGTTTTTT. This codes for CASSQDGDTWGELFF.

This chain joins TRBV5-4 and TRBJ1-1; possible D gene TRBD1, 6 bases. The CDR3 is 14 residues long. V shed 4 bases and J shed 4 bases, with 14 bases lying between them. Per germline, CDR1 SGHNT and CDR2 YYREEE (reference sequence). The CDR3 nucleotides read TGTGCCAGCAGCCTGGACAGCTCGGGCACTGAAGCTTTCTTT. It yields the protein CASSLDSSGTEAFF.

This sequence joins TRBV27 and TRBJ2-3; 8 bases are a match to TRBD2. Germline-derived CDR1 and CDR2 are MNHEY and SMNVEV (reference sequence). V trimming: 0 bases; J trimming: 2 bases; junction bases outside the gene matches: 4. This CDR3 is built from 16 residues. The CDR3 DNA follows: TGTGCCAGCAGTTTATCTCGGGAGGGGATCACAGATACGCAGTATTTT. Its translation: CASSLSREGITDTQYF.